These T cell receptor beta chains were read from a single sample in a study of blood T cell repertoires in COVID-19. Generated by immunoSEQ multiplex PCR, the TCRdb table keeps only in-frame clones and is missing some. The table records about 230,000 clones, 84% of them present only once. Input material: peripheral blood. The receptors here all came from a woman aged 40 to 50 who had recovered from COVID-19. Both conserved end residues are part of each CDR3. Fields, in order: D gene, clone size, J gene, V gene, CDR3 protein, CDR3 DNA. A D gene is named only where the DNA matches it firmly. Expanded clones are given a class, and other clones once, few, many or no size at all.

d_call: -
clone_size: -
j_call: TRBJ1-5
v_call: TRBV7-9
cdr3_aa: CASSLGGVGQPQHF
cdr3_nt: TGTGCCAGCAGCTTGGGAGGGGTAGGCCAGCCCCAGCATTTT

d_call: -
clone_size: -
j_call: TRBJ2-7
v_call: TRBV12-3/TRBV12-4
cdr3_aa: CASSRTVHEQYF
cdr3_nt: TGTGCCAGCAGTCGGACAGTACACGAGCAGTACTTC

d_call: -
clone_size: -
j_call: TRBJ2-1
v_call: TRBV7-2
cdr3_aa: CASSSFREREQFF
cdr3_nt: TGTGCCAGCAGCTCTTTTAGGGAGAGGGAGCAGTTCTTC

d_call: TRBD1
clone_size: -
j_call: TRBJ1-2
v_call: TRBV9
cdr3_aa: CASSSFLAGTGGGYTF
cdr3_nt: TGTGCCAGCAGCTCCTTTTTGGCCGGGACAGGGGGTGGCTACACCTTC

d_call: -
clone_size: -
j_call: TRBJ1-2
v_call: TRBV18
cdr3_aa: CASSPLIKGQEYYGYTF
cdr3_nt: TGTGCCAGCTCACCACTTATCAAGGGACAAGAATACTATGGCTACACCTTC

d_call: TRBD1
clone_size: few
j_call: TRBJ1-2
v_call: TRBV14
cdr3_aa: CASSQWTGYGYTF
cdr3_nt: TGTGCCAGCAGCCAATGGACAGGGTATGGCTACACCTTC

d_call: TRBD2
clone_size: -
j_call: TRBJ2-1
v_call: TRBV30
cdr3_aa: CAWIGAGVGSYNEQFF
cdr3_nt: TGTGCCTGGATCGGGGCGGGGGTCGGTTCCTACAATGAGCAGTTCTTC

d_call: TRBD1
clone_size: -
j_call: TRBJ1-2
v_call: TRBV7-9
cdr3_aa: CASSFPGGIGYTF
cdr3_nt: TGTGCCAGCAGCTTTCCAGGGGGCATCGGCTACACCTTC

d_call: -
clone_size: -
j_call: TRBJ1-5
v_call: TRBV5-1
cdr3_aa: CASSPGAGRDQPQHF
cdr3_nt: TGCGCCAGCAGCCCCGGCGCAGGGAGGGATCAGCCCCAGCATTTT

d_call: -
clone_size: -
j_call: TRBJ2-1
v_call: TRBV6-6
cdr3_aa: CASSGQGGNNEQFF
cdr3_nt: TGTGCCAGCAGCGGACAAGGTGGGAACAATGAGCAGTTCTTC

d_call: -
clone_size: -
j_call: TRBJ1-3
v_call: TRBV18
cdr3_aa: CASSPPGDGNTIYF
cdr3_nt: TGTGCCAGCTCACCACCAGGGGATGGAAACACCATATATTTT

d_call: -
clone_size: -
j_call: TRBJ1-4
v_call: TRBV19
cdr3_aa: CASSSFGHRVEKLFF
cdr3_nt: TGTGCCAGTAGTTCATTTGGACACAGAGTCGAAAAACTGTTTTTT

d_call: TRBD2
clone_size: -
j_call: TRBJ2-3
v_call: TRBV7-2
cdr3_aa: CASSLFSGGGDTQYF
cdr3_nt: TGTGCCAGCAGCTTATTTAGCGGGGGCGGGGATACGCAGTATTTT

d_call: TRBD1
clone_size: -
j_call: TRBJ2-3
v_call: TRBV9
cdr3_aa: CASSVATGTDYTDTQYF
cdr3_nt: TGTGCCAGCAGCGTAGCTACCGGGACAGACTACACAGATACGCAGTATTTT

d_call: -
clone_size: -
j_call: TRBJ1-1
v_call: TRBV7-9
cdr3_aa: CASSAQVLITEAFF
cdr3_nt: TGTGCCAGCAGCGCACAGGTGTTAATCACTGAAGCTTTCTTT

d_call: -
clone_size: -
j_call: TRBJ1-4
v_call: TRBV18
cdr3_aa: CASSDGRDSEKLFF
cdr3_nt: TGTGCCAGCTCCGACGGCAGGGATTCGGAAAAACTGTTTTTT

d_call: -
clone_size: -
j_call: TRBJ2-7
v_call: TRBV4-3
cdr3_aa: CASSQDLTVYEQYF
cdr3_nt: TGCGCCAGCAGCCAAGATCTGACAGTGTACGAGCAGTACTTC

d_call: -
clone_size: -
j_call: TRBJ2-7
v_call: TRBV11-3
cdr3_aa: CASSFRGTESYEQYF
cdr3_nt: TGTGCCAGCAGCTTTAGGGGCACGGAGTCCTACGAGCAGTACTTC

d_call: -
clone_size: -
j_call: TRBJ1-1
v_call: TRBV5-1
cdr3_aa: CASSPFTSPTEAFF
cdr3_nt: TGCGCCAGCAGCCCGTTTACGAGCCCCACTGAAGCTTTCTTT

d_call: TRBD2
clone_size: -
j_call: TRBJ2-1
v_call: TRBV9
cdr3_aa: CASSTQTGGNEQFF
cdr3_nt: TGTGCCAGCAGCACCCAGACGGGGGGCAATGAGCAGTTCTTC

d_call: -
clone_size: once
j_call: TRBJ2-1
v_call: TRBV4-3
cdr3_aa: CASSQDLAGFDNEQFF
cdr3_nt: TGCGCCAGCAGCCAAGATCTGGCGGGGTTTGACAATGAGCAGTTCTTC

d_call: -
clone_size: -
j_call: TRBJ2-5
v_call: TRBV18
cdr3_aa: CASSVQQETQYF
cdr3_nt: TGTGCCAGCTCTGTGCAGCAAGAGACCCAGTACTTC

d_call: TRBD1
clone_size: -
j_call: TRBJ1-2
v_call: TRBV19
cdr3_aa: CASRQGSGTARRGYTF
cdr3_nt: TGTGCCAGTAGGCAGGGGTCCGGGACAGCCCGTCGAGGCTACACCTTC

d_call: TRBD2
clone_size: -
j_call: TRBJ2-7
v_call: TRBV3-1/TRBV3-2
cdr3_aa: CASSQGGGVQEQYF
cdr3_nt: TGTGCCAGCAGCCAAGGGGGGGGAGTACAAGAGCAGTACTTC

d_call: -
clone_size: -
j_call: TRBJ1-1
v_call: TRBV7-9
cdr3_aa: CASSRSGGNTEAFF
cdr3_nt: TGTGCCAGCAGCCGCAGCGGAGGGAACACTGAAGCTTTCTTT

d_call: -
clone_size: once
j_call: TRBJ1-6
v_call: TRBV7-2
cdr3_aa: CASRARGGENSPLHF
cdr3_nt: TGTGCCAGCAGAGCGCGGGGGGGCGAGAATTCACCCCTCCACTTT

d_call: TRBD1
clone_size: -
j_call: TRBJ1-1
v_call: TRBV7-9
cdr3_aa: CASSLRTGDTEAFF
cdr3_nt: TGTGCCAGCAGCCTGAGGACAGGGGACACTGAAGCTTTCTTT

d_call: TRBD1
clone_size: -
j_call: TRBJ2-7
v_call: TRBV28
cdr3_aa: CASSLTGGLYEQYF
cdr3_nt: TGTGCCAGCAGTTTGACAGGGGGCCTTTACGAGCAGTACTTC

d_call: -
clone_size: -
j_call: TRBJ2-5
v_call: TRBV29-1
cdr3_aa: CSVRTQGGETQYF
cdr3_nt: TGCAGCGTGCGAACACAGGGTGGAGAGACCCAGTACTTC

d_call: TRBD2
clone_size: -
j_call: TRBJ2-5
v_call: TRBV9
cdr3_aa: CASSDSTSGGTKTQYF
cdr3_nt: TGTGCCAGCAGCGATTCCACTAGCGGGGGGACCAAAACCCAGTACTTC

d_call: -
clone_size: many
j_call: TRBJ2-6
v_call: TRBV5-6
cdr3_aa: CASSLFDRPSGANVLTF
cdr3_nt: TGTGCCAGCAGCTTGTTCGACAGGCCCTCTGGGGCCAACGTCCTGACTTTC

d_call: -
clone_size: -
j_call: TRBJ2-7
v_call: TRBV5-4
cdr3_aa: CASSFDLGPEQYF
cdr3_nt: TGTGCCAGCAGCTTCGATCTTGGGCCCGAGCAGTACTTC

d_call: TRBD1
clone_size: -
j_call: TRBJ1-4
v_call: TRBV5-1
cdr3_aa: CASSRGTGGEKLFF
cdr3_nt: TGCGCCAGCAGCCGTGGGACAGGGGGCGAAAAACTGTTTTTT

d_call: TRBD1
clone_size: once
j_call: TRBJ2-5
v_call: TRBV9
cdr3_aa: CASSSRTGIETQYF
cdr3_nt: TGTGCCAGCAGCTCACGGACAGGGATTGAGACCCAGTACTTC

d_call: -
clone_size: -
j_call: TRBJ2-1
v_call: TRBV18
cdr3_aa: CASSPFPPTEYNEQFF
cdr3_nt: TGTGCCAGCTCACCATTCCCACCGACGGAGTACAATGAGCAGTTCTTC

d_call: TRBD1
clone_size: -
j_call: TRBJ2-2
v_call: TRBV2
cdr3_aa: CASRQGRTGELFF
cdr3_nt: TGTGCCAGCCGACAGGGCAGAACCGGGGAGCTGTTTTTT

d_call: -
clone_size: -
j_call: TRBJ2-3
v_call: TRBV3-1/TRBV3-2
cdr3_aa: CASSQDRGASTDTQYF
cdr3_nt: TGTGCCAGCAGCCAAGATCGGGGGGCCAGCACAGATACGCAGTATTTT

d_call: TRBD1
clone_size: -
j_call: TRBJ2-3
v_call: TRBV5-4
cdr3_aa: CASRDRQGSADTQYF
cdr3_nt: TGTGCCAGCAGAGATCGACAGGGTAGTGCAGATACGCAGTATTTT

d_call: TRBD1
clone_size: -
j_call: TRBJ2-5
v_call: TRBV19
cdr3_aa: CASSLARMGQQETQYF
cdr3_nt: TGTGCCAGTAGTCTCGCCCGAATGGGACAGCAAGAGACCCAGTACTTC

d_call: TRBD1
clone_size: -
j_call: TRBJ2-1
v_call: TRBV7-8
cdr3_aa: CASSARDRDNEQFF
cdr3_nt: TGTGCCAGCAGCGCCCGGGACAGAGACAATGAGCAGTTCTTC

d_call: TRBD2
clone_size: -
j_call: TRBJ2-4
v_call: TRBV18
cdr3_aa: CASSPPGGADIQYF
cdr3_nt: TGTGCCAGCTCACCACCGGGAGGGGCTGACATTCAGTACTTC

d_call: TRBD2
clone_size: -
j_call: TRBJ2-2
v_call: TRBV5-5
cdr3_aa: CASSFPSGGNTGELFF
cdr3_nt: TGTGCCAGCAGCTTCCCTAGCGGGGGGAACACCGGGGAGCTGTTTTTT

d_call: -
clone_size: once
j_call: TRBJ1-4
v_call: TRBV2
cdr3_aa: CASWFGSVINEKLFF
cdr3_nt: TGTGCCAGCTGGTTTGGCTCAGTAATTAATGAAAAACTGTTTTTT

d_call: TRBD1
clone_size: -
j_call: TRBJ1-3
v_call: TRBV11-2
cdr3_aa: CASTQGAGNTIYF
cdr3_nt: TGTGCCAGCACCCAGGGGGCTGGAAACACCATATATTTT

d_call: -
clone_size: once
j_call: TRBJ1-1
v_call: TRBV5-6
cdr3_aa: CASRRDRWNTEAFF
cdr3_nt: TGTGCCAGCAGAAGAGACAGATGGAACACTGAAGCTTTCTTT

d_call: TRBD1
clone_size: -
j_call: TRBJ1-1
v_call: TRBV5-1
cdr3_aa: CASSPGQGVAEAFF
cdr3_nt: TGCGCCAGCAGCCCTGGACAGGGAGTAGCTGAAGCTTTCTTT

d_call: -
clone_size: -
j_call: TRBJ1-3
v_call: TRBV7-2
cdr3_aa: CASSSSRVIGNTIYF
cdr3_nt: TGTGCCAGCAGCTCCTCGAGGGTTATCGGAAACACCATATATTTT

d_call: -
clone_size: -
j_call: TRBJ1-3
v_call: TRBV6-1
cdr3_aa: CASSDSDRVSGNTIYF
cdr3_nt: TGTGCCAGCAGTGATTCTGACAGAGTCTCTGGAAACACCATATATTTT

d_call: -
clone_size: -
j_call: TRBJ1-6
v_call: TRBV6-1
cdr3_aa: CASREALLHF
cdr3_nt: TGTGCCAGCAGGGAAGCTCTCCTCCACTTT